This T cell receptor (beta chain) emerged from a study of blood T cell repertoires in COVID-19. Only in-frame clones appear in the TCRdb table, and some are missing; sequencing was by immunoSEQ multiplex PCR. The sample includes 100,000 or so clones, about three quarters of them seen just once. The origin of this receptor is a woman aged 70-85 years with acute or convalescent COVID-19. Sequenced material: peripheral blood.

The CDR3 reads CASSGTSNTEAFF. The CDR3 DNA reads TGTGCCAGCAGTGGGACATCGAACACTGAAGCTTTCTTT. The chain employs TRBV12-3 or TRBV12-4 and TRBJ1-1, with D perhaps TRBD1 (6 bases). Trimming removed 5 bases at V and 1 base at J, with 8 bases between. The CDR3 runs to 13 residues.